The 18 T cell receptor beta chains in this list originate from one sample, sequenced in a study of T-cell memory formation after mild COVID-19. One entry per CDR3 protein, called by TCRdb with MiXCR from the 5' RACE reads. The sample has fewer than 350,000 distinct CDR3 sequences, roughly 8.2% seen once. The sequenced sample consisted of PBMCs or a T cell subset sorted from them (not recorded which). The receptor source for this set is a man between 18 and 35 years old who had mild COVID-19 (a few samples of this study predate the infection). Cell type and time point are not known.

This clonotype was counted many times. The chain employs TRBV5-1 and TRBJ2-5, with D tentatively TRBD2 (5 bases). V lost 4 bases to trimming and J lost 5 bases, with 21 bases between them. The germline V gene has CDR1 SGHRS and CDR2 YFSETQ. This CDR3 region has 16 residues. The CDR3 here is CASSAMLGGGEETQYF. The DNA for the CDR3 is TGCGCCAGCAGCGCAATGCTAGGTGGAGGTGAGGAGACCCAGTACTTC.

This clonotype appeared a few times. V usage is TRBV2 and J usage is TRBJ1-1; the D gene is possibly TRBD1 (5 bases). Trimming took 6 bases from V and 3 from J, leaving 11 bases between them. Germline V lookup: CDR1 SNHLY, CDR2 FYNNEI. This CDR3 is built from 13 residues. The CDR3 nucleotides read TGTGCCAGCAGCTCGGGGGTGGACACTGAAGCTTTCTTT. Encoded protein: CASSSGVDTEAFF.

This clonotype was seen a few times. In DNA, the CDR3 is TGTGCCAGCAGGCGACTAGCGGGGGGGATAGATACGCAGTATTTT. It translates to CASRRLAGGIDTQYF. The chain joins TRBV7-2 to TRBJ2-3, with 14 bases fitting TRBD2. Looked up from germline, CDR1 is SGHTA and CDR2 is FQGNSA. This CDR3 region has 15 residues. J lost 5 bases, V lost 6 bases, and 4 bases had no gene match. Full variable domain (outside the CDR3, taken from reference TRBV7-2 and TRBJ2-3): GAGVSQSPSNKVTEKGKDVELRCDPISGHTALYWYRQSLGQGLEFLIYFQGNSAPDKSGLPSDRFSAERTGGSVSTLTIQRTQQEDSAVYLCASRRLAGGIDTQYFGPGTRLTVL.

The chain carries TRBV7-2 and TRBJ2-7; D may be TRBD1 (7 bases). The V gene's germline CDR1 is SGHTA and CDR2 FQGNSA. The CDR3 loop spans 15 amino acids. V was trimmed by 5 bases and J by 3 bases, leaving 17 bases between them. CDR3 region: CASSPLGGGLYEQYF. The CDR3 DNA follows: TGTGCCAGCAGCCCCCTTGGAGGGGGCCTCTACGAGCAGTACTTC. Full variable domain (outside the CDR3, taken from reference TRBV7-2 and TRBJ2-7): GAGVSQSPSNKVTEKGKDVELRCDPISGHTALYWYRQSLGQGLEFLIYFQGNSAPDKSGLPSDRFSAERTGGSVSTLTIQRTQQEDSAVYLCASSPLGGGLYEQYFGPGTRLTVT.

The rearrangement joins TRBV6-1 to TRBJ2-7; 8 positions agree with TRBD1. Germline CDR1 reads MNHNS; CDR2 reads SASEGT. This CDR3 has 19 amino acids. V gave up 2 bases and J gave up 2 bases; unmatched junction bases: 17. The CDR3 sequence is CASSERGQVLKGLTYEQYF. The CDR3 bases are TGTGCCAGCAGTGAAAGGGGACAGGTCCTGAAAGGGCTCACCTACGAGCAGTACTTC.

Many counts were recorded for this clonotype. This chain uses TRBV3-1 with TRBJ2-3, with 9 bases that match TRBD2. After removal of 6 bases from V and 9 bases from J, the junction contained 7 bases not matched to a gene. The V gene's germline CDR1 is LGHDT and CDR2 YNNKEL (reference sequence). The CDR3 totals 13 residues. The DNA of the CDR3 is TGTGCCAGCAGTCTTACCCTAGCGGGGACGCAGTATTTT. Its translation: CASSLTLAGTQYF.

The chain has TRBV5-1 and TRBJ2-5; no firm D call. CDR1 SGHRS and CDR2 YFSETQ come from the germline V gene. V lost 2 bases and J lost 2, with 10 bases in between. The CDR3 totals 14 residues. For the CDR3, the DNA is TGCGCCAGCAGCTTTTGGGAACAGCAAGAGACCCAGTACTTC. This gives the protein CASSFWEQQETQYF. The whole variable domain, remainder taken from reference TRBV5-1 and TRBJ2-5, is KAGVTQTPRYLIKTRGQQVTLSCSPISGHRSVSWYQQTPGQGLQFLFEYFSETQRNKGNFPGRFSGRQFSNSRSEMNVSTLELGDSALYLCASSFWEQQETQYFGPGTRLLVL.

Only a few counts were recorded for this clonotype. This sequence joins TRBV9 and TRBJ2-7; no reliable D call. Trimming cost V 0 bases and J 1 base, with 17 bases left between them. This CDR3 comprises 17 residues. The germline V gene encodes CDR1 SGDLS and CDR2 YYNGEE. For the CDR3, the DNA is TGTGCCAGCAGCGTAGGAGCAGAGGCCCTGATATCCTACGAGCAGTACTTC. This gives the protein CASSVGAEALISYEQYF.

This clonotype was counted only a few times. The DNA for the CDR3 is TGCGCCAGCAGCGTCCTGGGGGGCCTCTATGGCTACACCTTC. Protein product: CASSVLGGLYGYTF. V is TRBV5-1 and J is TRBJ1-2, with TRBD1 as a possible D gene (6 bases). Trimming pared 4 bases from V and 4 bases from J, leaving 14 bases between. The CDR3 is 14 residues long. Per the germline V gene, CDR1 is SGHRS and CDR2 is YFSETQ.

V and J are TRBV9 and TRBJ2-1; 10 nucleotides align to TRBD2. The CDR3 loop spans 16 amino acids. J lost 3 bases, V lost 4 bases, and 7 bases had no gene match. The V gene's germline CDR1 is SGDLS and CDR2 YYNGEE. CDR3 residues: CASSPRLAGLYNEQFF. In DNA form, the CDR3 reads TGTGCCAGCAGCCCCAGACTAGCGGGCCTCTACAATGAGCAGTTCTTC.

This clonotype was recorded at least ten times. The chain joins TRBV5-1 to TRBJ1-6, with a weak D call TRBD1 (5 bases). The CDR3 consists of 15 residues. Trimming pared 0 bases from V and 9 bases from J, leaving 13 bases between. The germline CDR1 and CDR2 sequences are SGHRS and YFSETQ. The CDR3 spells CASSLETGRGSPLHF. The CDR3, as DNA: TGCGCCAGCAGCTTGGAAACAGGACGTGGTTCACCCCTCCACTTT.

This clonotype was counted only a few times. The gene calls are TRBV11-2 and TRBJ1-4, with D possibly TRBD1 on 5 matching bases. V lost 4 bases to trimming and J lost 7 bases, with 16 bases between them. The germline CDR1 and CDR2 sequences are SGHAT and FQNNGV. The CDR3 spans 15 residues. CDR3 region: CASSSLRGKSEKLFF. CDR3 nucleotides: TGTGCCAGCAGCTCCCTACGGGGGAAGAGTGAAAAACTGTTTTTT.

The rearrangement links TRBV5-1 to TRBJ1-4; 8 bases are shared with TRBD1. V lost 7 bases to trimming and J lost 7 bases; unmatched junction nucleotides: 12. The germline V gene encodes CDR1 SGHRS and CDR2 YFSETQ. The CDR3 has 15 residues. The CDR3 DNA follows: TGCGCCAGCGGGCCAGGGGGCCTGTTGGGTGAAAAACTGTTTTTT. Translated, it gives CASGPGGLLGEKLFF.

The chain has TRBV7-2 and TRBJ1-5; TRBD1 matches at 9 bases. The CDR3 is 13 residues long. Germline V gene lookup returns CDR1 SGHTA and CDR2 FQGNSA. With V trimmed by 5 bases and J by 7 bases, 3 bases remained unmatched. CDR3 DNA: TGTGCCAGCAGCGGGGACAGGGCCCAGCCCCAGCATTTT. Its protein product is CASSGDRAQPQHF.

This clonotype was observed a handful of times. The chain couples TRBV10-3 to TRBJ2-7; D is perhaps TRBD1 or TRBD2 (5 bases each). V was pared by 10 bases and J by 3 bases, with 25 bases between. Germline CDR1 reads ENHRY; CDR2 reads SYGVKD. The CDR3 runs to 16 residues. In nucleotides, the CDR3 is TGTGCCACCACTTCGGCCGCCGGGGCCGGACTCTACGAGCAGTACTTC. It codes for CATTSAAGAGLYEQYF.

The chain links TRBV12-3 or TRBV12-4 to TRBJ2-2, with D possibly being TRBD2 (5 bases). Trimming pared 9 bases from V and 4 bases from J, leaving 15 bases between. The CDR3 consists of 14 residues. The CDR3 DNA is TGTGCCAGTACGATTTATGGAGGCACCGGGGAGCTGTTTTTT. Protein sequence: CASTIYGGTGELFF.

In DNA, the CDR3 is TGTGCCTGGACCCTAATACTAGCGGATACGCAGTATTTT. This gives the protein CAWTLILADTQYF. J is TRBJ2-3 and V is TRBV30; 7 bases match TRBD2. Germline lookup yields CDR1 GTSNPN and CDR2 SVGIG (reference sequence). The CDR3 covers 13 residues. The V segment lost 4 bases and the J segment 6 bases; nucleotides outside the gene matches: 7.

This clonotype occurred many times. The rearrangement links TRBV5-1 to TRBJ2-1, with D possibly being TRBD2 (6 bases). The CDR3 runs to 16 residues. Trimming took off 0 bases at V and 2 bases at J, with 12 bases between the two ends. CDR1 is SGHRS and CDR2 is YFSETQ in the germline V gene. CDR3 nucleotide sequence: TGCGCCAGCAGCTTGGCCGGGGGTAGGCCCTACAATGAGCAGTTCTTC. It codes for CASSLAGGRPYNEQFF.